This T cell receptor (beta chain) comes out of a study of T cells in Graves' hyperthyroidism and ophthalmopathy. Study-wide results and limits: Through a model of 13 V-J features, ophthalmopathy was separated from stable hyperthyroidism. Peripheral blood also featured most of the thyroid clonotypes expanded above 0.001.

Turning to this clonotype: Its specificity is not known.

TCR beta CDR3 region amplification was performed from RNA transcripts. The study used the HTBI primer set for a first-round RT-PCR of the TCR CDR3. One entry per CDR3 protein results from TCRdb running MiXCR on the multiplex PCR reads. The sample lists more than 300,000 distinct CDR3 sequences, over 11% occurring once. The germline V and J ends were trimmed by 5 bases and 6 bases, with 11 bases remaining between them. Germline assignment: CDR1 WNHNN and CDR2 SYGVQD (reference sequence). The CDR3 extends over 13 amino acids. Criteria for exclusion of patients were uncontrolled infection, other autoimmune disease, pregnancy or lactation. PBMCs stemmed from around 9.3 ml fresh peripheral blood.

The source is a woman aged 60-75 years with Graves' hyperthyroidism. The specimen sequenced was blood. The rearrangement links TRBV10-1 to TRBJ2-1, with D possibly being TRBD1 (6 bases). For the CDR3, the DNA is TGCGCCAGCAGTACCGGGACAAGCAATGAGCAGTTCTTC. It is translated as CASSTGTSNEQFF.